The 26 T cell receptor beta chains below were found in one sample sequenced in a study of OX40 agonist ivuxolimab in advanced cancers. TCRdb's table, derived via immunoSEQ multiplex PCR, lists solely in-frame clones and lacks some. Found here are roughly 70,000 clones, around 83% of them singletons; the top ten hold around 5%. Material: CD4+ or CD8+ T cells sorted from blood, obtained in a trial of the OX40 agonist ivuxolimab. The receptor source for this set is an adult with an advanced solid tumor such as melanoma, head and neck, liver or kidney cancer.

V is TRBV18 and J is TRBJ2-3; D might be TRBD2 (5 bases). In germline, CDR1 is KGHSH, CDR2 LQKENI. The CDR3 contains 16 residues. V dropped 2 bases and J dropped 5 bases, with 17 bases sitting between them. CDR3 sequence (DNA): TGTGCCAGCTCACCAACGGCGACCACCGAGGGAGATACGCAGTATTTT. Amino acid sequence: CASSPTATTEGDTQYF.

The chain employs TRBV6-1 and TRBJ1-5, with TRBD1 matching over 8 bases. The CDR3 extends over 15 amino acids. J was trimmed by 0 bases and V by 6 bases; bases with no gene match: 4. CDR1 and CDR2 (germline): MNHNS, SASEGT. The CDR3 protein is CASRTGAYSNQPQHF. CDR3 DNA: TGTGCCAGCAGGACAGGGGCTTATAGCAATCAGCCCCAGCATTTT.

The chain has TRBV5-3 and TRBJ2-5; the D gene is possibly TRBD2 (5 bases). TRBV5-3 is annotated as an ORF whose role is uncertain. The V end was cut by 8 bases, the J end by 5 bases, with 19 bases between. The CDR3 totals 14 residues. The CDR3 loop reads CASSAGGTTETQYF. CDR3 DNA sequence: TGTGCCAGCAGCGCCGGAGGTACCACCGAGACCCAGTACTTC.

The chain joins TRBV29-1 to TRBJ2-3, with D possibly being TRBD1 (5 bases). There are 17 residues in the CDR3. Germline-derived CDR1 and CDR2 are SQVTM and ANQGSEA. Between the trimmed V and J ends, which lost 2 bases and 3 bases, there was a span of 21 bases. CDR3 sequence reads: CSVERPQGWYITDTQYF. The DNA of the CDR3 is TGCAGCGTTGAAAGGCCGCAGGGATGGTATATTACAGATACGCAGTATTTT.

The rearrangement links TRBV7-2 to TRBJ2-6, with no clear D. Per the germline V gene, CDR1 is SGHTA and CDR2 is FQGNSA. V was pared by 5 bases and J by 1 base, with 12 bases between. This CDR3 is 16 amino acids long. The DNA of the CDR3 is TGTGCCAGCAGCACTCGACGGTTGTCTGGGGCCAACGTCCTGACTTTC. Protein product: CASSTRRLSGANVLTF.

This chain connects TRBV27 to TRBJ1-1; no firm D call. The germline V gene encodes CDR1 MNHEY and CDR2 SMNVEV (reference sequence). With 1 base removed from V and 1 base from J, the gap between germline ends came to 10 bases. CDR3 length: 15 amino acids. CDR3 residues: CASSLFGSGNTEAFF. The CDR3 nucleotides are TGTGCCAGCAGTTTATTTGGCTCTGGGAACACTGAAGCTTTCTTT.

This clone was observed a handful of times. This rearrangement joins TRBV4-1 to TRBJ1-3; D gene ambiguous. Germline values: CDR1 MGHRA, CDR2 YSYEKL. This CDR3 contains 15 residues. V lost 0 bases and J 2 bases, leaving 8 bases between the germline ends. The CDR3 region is CASSQDSIPGNTIYF. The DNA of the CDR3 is TGCGCCAGCAGCCAAGACAGTATACCTGGAAACACCATATATTTT.

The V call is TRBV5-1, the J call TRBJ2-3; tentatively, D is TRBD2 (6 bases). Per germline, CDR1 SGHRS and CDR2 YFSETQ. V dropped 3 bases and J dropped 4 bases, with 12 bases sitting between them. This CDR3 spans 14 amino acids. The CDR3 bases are TGCGCCAGCAGCTCACTGTCGGGGGCAGATACGCAGTATTTT. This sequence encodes CASSSLSGADTQYF.

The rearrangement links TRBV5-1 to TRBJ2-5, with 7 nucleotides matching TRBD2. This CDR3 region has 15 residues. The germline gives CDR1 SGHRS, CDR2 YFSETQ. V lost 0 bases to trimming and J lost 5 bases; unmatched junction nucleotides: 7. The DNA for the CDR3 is TGCGCCAGCAGCTTGGGCGGAGGGAGGGTGGAGACCCAGTACTTC. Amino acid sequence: CASSLGGGRVETQYF.

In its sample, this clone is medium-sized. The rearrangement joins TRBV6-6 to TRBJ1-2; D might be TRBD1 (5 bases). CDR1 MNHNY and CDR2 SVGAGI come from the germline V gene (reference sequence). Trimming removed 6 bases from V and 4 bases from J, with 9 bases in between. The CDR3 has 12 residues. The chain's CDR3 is CASSSDSYGYTF. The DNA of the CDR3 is TGTGCCAGCAGCTCTGACAGCTATGGCTACACCTTC.

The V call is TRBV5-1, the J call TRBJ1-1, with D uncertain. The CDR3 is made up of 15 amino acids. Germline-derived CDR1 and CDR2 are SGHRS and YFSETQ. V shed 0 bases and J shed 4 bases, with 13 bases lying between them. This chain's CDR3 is CASSLGLGGFTEAFF. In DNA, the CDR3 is TGCGCCAGCAGCTTGGGTTTGGGAGGGTTCACTGAAGCTTTCTTT. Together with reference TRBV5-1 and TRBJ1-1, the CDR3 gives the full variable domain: KAGVTQTPRYLIKTRGQQVTLSCSPISGHRSVSWYQQTPGQGLQFLFEYFSETQRNKGNFPGRFSGRQFSNSRSEMNVSTLELGDSALYLCASSLGLGGFTEAFFGQGTRLTVV.

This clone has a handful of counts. CDR3 in amino acids: CASSVEGGTYEQYF. DNA for the CDR3: TGTGCCAGCAGCGTAGAGGGGGGAACCTACGAGCAGTACTTC. The chain employs TRBV9 and TRBJ2-7, with D tentatively TRBD1 or TRBD2 (6 bases each). The CDR3 spans 14 residues. V shed 0 bases and J shed 2 bases, with 9 bases lying between them. CDR1 is SGDLS, CDR2 YYNGEE, per germline.

CDR3 sequence (DNA): TGTGCCAGTAGTGCCCGTGTAGGGGGCGGACAGCCCCAGCATTTT. It specifies CASSARVGGGQPQHF. The V and J genes are TRBV19 and TRBJ1-5; 7 nucleotides align to TRBD1. Germline assignment: CDR1 LNHDA and CDR2 SQIVND (reference sequence). The CDR3 is 15 amino acids. V was clipped by 5 bases and J by 7 bases; unmatched bases: 11.

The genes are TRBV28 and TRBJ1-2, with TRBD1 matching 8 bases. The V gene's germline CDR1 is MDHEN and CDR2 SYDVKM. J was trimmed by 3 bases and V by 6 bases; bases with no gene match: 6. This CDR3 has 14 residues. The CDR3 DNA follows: TGTGCCAGCAGAACCCCGGGACAGGACTATGGCTACACCTTC. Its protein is CASRTPGQDYGYTF.

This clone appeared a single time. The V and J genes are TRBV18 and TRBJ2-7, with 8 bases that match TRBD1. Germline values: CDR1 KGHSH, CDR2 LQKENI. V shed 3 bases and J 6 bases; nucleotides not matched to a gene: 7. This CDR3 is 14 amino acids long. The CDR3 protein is CASSPGQVLPEQYF. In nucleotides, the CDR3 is TGTGCCAGCTCACCGGGACAGGTCCTACCCGAGCAGTACTTC.

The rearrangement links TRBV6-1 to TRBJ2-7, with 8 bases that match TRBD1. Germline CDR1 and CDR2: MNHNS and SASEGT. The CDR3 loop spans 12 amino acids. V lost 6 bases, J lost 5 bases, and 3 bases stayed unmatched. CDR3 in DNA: TGTGCCAGCAGGGAGACAGGGGACGAGCAGTACTTC. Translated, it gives CASRETGDEQYF.

The DNA for the CDR3 is TGTGCCAGCAGCTTAGAGACTAGCGGGAGGAGAACGAACACCGGGGAGCTGTTTTTT. Translated: CASSLETSGRRTNTGELFF. The chain has TRBV7-8 and TRBJ2-2; 13 bases are shared with TRBD2. This CDR3 comprises 19 residues. The germline V gene has CDR1 SGHVS and CDR2 FQNEAQ. V gave up 1 base and J gave up 0 bases; unmatched junction bases: 5.

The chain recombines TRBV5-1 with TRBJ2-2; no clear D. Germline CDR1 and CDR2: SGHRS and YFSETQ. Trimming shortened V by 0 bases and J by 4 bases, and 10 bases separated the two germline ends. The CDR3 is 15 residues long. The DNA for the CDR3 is TGCGCCAGCAGCTTGGAACAGACTTTCACCGGGGAGCTGTTTTTT. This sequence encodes CASSLEQTFTGELFF.

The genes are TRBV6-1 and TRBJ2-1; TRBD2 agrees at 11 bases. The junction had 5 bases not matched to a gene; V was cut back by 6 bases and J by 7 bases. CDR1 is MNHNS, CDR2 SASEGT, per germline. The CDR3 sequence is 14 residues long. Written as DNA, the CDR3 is TGTGCCAGCAGGCCGGGACTAGCGGAAAATGAGCAGTTCTTC. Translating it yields CASRPGLAENEQFF.

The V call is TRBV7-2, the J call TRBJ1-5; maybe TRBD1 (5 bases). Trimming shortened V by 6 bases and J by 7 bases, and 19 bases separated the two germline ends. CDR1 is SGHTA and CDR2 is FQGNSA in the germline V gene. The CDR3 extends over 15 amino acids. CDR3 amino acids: CASRSSIGGAQPQHF. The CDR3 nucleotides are TGTGCCAGCAGGTCTAGTATTGGAGGGGCCCAGCCCCAGCATTTT.

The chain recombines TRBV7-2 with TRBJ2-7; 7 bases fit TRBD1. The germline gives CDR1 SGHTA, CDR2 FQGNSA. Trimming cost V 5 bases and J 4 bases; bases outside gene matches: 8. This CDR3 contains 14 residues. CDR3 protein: CASSTPGTAYEQYF. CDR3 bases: TGTGCCAGCAGCACCCCCGGGACAGCTTACGAGCAGTACTTC.

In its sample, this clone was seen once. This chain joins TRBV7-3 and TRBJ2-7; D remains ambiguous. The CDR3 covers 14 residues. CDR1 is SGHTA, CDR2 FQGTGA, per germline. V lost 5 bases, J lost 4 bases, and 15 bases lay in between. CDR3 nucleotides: TGTGCCAGCAGCCCTGTGGCGTCCCGTTACGAGCAGTACTTC. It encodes CASSPVASRYEQYF.

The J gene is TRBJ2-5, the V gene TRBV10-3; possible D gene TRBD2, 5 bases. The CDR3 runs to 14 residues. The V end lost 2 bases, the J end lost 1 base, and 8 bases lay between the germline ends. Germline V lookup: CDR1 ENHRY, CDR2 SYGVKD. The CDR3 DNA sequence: TGTGCCATCAGTGAGCGGGGATCCCAAGAGACCCAGTACTTC. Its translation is CAISERGSQETQYF.

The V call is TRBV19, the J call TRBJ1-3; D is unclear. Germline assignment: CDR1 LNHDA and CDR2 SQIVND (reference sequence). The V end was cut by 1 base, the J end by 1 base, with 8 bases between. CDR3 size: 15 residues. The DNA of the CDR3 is TGTGCCAGTAGTATAGGAGCAGGATCTGGAAACACCATATATTTT. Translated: CASSIGAGSGNTIYF. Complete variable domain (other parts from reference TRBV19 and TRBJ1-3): DGGITQSPKYLFRKEGQNVTLSCEQNLNHDAMYWYRQDPGQGLRLIYYSQIVNDFQKGDIAEGYSVSREKKESFPLTVTSAQKNPTAFYLCASSIGAGSGNTIYFGEGSWLTVV.

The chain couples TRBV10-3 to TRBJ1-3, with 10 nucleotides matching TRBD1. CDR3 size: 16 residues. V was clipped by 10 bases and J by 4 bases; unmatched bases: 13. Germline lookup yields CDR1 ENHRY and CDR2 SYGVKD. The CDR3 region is CATLNPGQGRGNTIYF. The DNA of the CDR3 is TGTGCCACCTTGAACCCGGGACAGGGGAGGGGAAACACCATATATTTT.

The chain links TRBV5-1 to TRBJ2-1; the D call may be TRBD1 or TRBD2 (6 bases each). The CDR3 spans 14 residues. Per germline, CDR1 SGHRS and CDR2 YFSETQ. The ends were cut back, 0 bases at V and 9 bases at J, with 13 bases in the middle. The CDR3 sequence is CASSLGLGGGEQFF. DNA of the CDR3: TGCGCCAGCAGCTTGGGGTTGGGGGGCGGTGAGCAGTTCTTC.